The rows below give T cell receptor beta chains drawn from one sample of a study of blood T cell repertoires in COVID-19. This table comes from immunoSEQ multiplex PCR, and its TCRdb copy is limited to in-frame clones, with some not included. In the table there are 300,000 to 400,000 clones, about nine tenths of which are singletons. The sequenced material came from peripheral blood. The receptors were gathered from a woman in her 70s with COVID-19, enrolled during active disease. The CDR3 runs from the conserved cysteine through the conserved F or W. D genes are given only for firm matches. A row's size may be missing; if present it is once, few, many or a size class.

>-|TRBJ2-7|TRBV29-1|-
CSVGLSSSYEQYF
TGCAGCGTCGGACTTTCGAGCTCCTACGAGCAGTACTTC
>-|TRBJ2-3|TRBV7-2|-
CASSPRGGATDTQYF
TGTGCCAGCAGCCCCCGAGGGGGGGCCACAGATACGCAGTATTTT
>-|TRBJ1-2|TRBV9|-
CASSVARGYGYTF
TGTGCCAGCAGCGTAGCTCGGGGCTATGGCTACACCTTC
>-|TRBJ2-7|TRBV28|-
CASSLAGAYEQYF
TGTGCCAGCAGTTTAGCAGGGGCCTACGAGCAGTACTTC
>-|TRBJ2-1|TRBV19|few
CASKQLGAKNEQFF
TGTGCCAGTAAGCAGTTGGGGGCTAAAAATGAGCAGTTCTTC
>-|TRBJ2-7|TRBV7-2|-
CASSQAQLTEQYF
TGTGCCAGCAGCCAAGCCCAACTTACCGAGCAGTACTTC
>TRBD1|TRBJ2-5|TRBV7-3|many
CASSSIGQGRETQYF
TGTGCCAGCAGCTCTATTGGACAGGGACGAGAGACCCAGTACTTC
>-|TRBJ2-6|TRBV4-1|-
CASSQDPPGPGANVLTF
TGCGCCAGCAGCCAAGATCCCCCAGGCCCTGGGGCCAACGTCCTGACTTTC
>TRBD2|TRBJ2-1|TRBV2|once
CASSPPGGYNEQFF
TGTGCCAGCAGTCCTCCCGGGGGGTACAATGAGCAGTTCTTC
>TRBD1|TRBJ1-2|TRBV27|-
CASSLRGGQGNNYGYTF
TGTGCCAGCAGTTTAAGGGGGGGACAGGGTAACAACTATGGCTACACCTTC
>-|TRBJ2-1|TRBV3-1/TRBV3-2|once
CASSPPTGDNEQFF
TGTGCCAGCAGCCCCCCAACCGGAGACAATGAGCAGTTCTTC
>-|TRBJ1-6|TRBV30|-
CAWSDNRPESSYNSPLHF
TGTGCCTGGAGCGATAACAGGCCCGAAAGCTCCTATAATTCACCCCTCCACTTT
>TRBD1|TRBJ2-7|TRBV9|-
CASSPAGTGGYEQYF
TGTGCCAGCAGCCCCGCAGGGACAGGGGGCTACGAGCAGTACTTC
>-|TRBJ1-5|TRBV7-9|few
CASRQDNQPQHF
TGTGCCAGCCGACAGGATAATCAGCCCCAGCATTTT
>-|TRBJ2-7|TRBV7-3|once
CASSLGAGSYEQYF
TGTGCCAGCAGCTTAGGAGCCGGCTCCTACGAGCAGTACTTC
>-|TRBJ2-1|TRBV11-2|-
CASSLDSVPREQFF
TGTGCCAGCAGCTTAGATTCGGTCCCTCGTGAGCAGTTCTTC
>-|TRBJ1-5|TRBV28|-
CASSLFRTGNQPQHF
TGTGCCAGCAGTTTATTCAGGACAGGCAATCAGCCCCAGCATTTT
>TRBD1|TRBJ2-2|TRBV3-1/TRBV3-2|-
CASRRNTGGRRSGELFF
TGTGCCAGCAGACGGAACACAGGGGGACGCAGGAGCGGGGAGCTGTTTTTT
>TRBD1|TRBJ1-1|TRBV6-2/TRBV6-3|-
CASSSVRDRNTEAFF
TGTGCCAGCAGTTCCGTCCGGGACAGGAACACTGAAGCTTTCTTT
>-|TRBJ2-7|TRBV28|-
CASILRGEQYF
TGTGCCAGCATCCTTAGGGGGGAGCAGTACTTC
>TRBD1|TRBJ2-1|TRBV5-1|-
CASSLSGTGGYNEQFF
TGCGCCAGCAGCTTGTCTGGGACAGGGGGCTACAATGAGCAGTTCTTC
>TRBD1|TRBJ2-5|TRBV7-9|-
CASSGRTGRETQYF
TGTGCCAGCAGCGGCCGGACAGGGCGGGAGACCCAGTACTTC
>-|TRBJ1-2|TRBV18|-
CASSPGPGNYGYTF
TGTGCCAGCTCACCCGGACCGGGGAACTATGGCTACACCTTC
>TRBD2|TRBJ2-3|TRBV5-1|-
CASSLSAGASDTQYF
TGCGCCAGCAGCTTGTCAGCGGGGGCCTCGGATACGCAGTATTTT
>TRBD1|TRBJ1-3|TRBV9|-
CASSTGGSYSGNTIYF
TGTGCCAGCAGCACAGGGGGGAGCTACTCTGGAAACACCATATATTTT
>-|TRBJ1-1|TRBV5-1|-
CASSEGDTEAFF
TGCGCCAGCAGCGAGGGGGACACTGAAGCTTTCTTT
>-|TRBJ2-1|TRBV19|-
CASAGPPYNEQFF
TGTGCCAGTGCGGGTCCCCCCTACAATGAGCAGTTCTTC
>-|TRBJ2-5|TRBV7-3|-
CASSLRADETQYF
TGTGCCAGCAGCTTAAGGGCCGACGAGACCCAGTACTTC
>-|TRBJ1-1|TRBV6-5|few
CASRRQLNTEAFF
TGTGCCAGCAGAAGACAGCTGAACACTGAAGCTTTCTTT
>-|TRBJ1-5|TRBV7-2|-
CASSLQGGGNQPQHF
TGTGCCAGCAGCTTACAGGGCGGGGGCAATCAGCCCCAGCATTTT
>-|TRBJ1-1|TRBV27|-
CASSFGEETEAFF
TGTGCCAGCAGTTTCGGAGAGGAAACTGAAGCTTTCTTT
>-|TRBJ1-2|TRBV27|-
CASGQGWAGYTF
TGTGCCAGCGGGCAGGGATGGGCTGGCTACACCTTC